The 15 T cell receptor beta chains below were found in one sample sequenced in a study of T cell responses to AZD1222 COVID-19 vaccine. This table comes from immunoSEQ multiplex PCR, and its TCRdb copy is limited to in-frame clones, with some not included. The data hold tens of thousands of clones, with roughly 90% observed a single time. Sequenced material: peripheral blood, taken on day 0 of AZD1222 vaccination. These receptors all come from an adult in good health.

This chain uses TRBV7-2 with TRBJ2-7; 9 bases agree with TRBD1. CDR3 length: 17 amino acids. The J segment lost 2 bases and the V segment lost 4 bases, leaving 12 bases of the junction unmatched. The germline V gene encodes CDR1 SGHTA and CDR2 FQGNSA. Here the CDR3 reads CASSYPPGGQGTYEQYF. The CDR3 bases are TGTGCCAGCAGCTACCCCCCCGGGGGACAGGGTACCTACGAGCAGTACTTC.

The CDR3 DNA reads TGTGCCAGCAGCGTCCCTCAAGCGGGAGCCTACAATGAGCAGTTCTTC. Encoded protein: CASSVPQAGAYNEQFF. The chain joins TRBV5-5 to TRBJ2-1; TRBD2 matches 8 bases. The CDR3 has 16 residues. Trimming cost V 4 bases and J 2 bases; bases outside gene matches: 8. Per the germline V gene, CDR1 is SGHKS and CDR2 is YYEKEE (reference sequence).

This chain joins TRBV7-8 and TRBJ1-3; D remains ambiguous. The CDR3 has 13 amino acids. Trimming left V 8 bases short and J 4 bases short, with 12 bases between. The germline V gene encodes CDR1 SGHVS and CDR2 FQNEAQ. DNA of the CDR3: TGTGCCAGCGGCTCGGCGGGGGGAAACACCATATATTTT. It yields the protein CASGSAGGNTIYF.

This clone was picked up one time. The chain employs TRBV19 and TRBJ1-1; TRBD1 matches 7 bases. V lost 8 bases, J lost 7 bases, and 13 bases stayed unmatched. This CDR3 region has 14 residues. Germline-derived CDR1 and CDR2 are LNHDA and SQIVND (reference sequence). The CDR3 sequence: CASSEGGGMGEAFF. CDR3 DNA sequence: TGTGCCAGTTCAGAAGGGGGCGGGATGGGTGAAGCTTTCTTT.

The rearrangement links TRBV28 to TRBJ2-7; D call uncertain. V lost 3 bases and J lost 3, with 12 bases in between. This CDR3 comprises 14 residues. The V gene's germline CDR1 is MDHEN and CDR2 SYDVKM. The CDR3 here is CASSFLGQYYEQYF. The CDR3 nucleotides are TGTGCCAGCAGTTTTCTAGGGCAGTACTACGAGCAGTACTTC. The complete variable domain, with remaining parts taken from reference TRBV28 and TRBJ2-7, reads DVKVTQSSRYLVKRTGEKVFLECVQDMDHENMFWYRQDPGLGLRLIYFSYDVKMKEKGDIPEGYSVSREKKERFSLILESASTNQTSMYLCASSFLGQYYEQYFGPGTRLTVT.

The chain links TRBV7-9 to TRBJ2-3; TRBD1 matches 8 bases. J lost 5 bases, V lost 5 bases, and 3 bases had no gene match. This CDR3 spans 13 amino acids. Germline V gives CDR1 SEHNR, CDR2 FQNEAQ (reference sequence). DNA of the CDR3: TGTGCCAGCAGCCCGGACAGGGAAGATACGCAGTATTTT. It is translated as CASSPDREDTQYF.

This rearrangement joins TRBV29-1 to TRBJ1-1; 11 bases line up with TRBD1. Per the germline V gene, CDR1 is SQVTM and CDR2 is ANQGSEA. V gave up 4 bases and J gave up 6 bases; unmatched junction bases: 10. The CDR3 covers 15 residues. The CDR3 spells CSVAGTGGKRSEAFF. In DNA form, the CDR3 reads TGCAGCGTTGCCGGGACAGGGGGGAAGAGATCTGAAGCTTTCTTT.

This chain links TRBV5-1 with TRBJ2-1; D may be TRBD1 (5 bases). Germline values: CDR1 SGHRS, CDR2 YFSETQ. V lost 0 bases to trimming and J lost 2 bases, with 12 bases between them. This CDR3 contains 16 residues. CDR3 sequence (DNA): TGCGCCAGCAGCTTGGCCTGGGGCAGGGCCTACAATGAGCAGTTCTTC. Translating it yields CASSLAWGRAYNEQFF.

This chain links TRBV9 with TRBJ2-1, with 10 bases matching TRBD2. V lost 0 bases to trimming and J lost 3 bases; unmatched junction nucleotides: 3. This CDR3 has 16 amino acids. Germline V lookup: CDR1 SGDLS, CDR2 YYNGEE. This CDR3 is CASSVVAGGFYNEQFF. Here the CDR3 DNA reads TGTGCCAGCAGCGTAGTAGCGGGGGGCTTCTACAATGAGCAGTTCTTC.

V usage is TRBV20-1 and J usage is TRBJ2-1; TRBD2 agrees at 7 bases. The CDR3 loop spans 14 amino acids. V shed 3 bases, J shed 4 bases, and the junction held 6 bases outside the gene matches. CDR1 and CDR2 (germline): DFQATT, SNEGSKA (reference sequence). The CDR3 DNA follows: TGCAGTGCTAGTATCCTAGCGGCTTACAATGAGCAGTTCTTC. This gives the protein CSASILAAYNEQFF.

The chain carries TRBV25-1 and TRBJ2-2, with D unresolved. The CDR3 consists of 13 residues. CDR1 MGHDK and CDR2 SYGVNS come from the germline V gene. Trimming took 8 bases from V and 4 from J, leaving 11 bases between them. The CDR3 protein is CASAWEGTGELFF. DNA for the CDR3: TGTGCCAGCGCTTGGGAAGGCACCGGGGAGCTGTTTTTT.

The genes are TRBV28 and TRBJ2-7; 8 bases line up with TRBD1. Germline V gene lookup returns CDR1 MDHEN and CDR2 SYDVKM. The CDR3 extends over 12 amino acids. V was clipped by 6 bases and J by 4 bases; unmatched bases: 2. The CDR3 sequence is CASSRTGYEQYF. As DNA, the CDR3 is TGTGCCAGCAGCAGGACAGGGTACGAGCAGTACTTC. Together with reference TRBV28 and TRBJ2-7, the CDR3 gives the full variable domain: DVKVTQSSRYLVKRTGEKVFLECVQDMDHENMFWYRQDPGLGLRLIYFSYDVKMKEKGDIPEGYSVSREKKERFSLILESASTNQTSMYLCASSRTGYEQYFGPGTRLTVT.

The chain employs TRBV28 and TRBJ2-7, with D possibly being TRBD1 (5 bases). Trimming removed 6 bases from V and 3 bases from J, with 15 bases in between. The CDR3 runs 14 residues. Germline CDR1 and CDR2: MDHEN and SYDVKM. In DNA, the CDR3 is TGTGCCAGCAGCCCTTCGACAGTCAACTACGAGCAGTACTTC. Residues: CASSPSTVNYEQYF.

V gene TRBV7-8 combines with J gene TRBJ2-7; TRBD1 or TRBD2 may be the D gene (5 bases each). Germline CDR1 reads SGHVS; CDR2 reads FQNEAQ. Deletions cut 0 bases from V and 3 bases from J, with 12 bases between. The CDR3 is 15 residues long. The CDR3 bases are TGTGCCAGCAGCTTAGCAGCCGGGGCATACTACGAGCAGTACTTC. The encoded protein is CASSLAAGAYYEQYF.

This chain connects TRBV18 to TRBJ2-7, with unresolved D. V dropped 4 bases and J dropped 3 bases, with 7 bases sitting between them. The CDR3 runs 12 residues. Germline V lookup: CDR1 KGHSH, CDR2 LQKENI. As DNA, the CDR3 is TGTGCCAGCTCACGTATAGGCTACGAGCAGTACTTC. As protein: CASSRIGYEQYF.